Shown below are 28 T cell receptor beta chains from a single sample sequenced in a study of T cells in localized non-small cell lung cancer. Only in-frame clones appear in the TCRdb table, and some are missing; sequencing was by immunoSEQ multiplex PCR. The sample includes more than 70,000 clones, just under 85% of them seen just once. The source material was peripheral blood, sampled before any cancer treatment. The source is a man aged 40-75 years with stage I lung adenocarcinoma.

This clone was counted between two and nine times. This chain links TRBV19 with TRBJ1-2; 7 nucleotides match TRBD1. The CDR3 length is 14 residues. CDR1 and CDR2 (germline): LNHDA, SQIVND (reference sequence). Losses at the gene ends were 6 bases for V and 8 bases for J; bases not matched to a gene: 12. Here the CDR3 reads CASSLQRGQGGYTF. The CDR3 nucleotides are TGTGCCAGTAGCCTCCAAAGGGGGCAGGGAGGCTACACCTTC.

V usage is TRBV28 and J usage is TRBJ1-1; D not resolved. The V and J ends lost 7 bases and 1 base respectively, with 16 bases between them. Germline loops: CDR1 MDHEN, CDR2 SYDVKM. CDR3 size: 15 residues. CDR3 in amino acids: CASMLTRQANTEAFF. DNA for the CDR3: TGTGCCAGCATGCTGACAAGGCAAGCGAACACTGAAGCTTTCTTT.

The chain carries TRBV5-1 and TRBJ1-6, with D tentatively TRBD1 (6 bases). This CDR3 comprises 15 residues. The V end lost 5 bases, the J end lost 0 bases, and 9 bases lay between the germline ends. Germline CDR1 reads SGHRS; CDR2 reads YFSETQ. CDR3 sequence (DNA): TGCGCCAGCAGACAGGACAGCTCCTATAATTCACCCCTCCACTTT. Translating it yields CASRQDSSYNSPLHF.

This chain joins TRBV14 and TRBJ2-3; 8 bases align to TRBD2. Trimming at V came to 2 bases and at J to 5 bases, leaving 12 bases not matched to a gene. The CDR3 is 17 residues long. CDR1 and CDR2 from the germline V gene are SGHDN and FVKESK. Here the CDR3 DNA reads TGTGCCAGCAGCCAAAACCCCCGGGGGGGCCATGGAGATACGCAGTATTTT. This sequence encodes CASSQNPRGGHGDTQYF. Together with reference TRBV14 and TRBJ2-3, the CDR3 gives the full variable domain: EAGVTQFPSHSVIEKGQTVTLRCDPISGHDNLYWYRRVMGKEIKFLLHFVKESKQDESGMPNNRFLAERTGGTYSTLKVQPAELEDSGVYFCASSQNPRGGHGDTQYFGPGTRLTVL.

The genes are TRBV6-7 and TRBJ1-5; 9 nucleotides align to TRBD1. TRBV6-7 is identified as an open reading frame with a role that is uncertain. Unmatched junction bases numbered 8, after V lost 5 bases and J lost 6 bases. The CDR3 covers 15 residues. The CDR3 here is CASSNRDRESQPQHF. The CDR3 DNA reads TGTGCCAGCAGTAACCGGGACAGGGAAAGTCAGCCCCAGCATTTT.

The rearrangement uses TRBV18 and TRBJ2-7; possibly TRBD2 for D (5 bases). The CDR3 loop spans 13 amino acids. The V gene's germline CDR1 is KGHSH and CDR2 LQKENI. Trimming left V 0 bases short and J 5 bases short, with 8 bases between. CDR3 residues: CASSPPSRDEQYF. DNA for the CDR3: TGTGCCAGCTCACCACCGTCGAGGGACGAGCAGTACTTC. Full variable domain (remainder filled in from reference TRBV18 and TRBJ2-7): NAGVMQNPRHLVRRRGQEARLRCSPMKGHSHVYWYRQLPEEGLKFMVYLQKENIIDESGMPKERFSAEFPKEGPSILRIQQVVRGDSAAYFCASSPPSRDEQYFGPGTRLTVT.

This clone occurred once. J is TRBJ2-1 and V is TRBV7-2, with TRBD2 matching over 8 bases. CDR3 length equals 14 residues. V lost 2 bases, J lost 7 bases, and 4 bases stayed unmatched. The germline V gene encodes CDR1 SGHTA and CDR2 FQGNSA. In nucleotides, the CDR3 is TGTGCCAGCAGCTTACAAAGCGGGGGAAATGAGCAGTTCTTC. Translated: CASSLQSGGNEQFF.

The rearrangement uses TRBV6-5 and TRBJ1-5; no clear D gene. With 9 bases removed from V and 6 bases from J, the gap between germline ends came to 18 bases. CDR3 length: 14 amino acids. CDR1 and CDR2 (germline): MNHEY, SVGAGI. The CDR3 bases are TGTGCCAGTATGATAACGATGGGTTCTCAGCCCCAGCATTTT. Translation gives CASMITMGSQPQHF.

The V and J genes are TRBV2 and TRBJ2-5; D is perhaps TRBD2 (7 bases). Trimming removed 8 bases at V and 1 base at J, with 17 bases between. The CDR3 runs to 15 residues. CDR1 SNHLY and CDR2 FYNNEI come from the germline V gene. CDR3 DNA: TGTGCCAGCCACTGGGGGGGCGGAATCCAAGAGACCCAGTACTTC. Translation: CASHWGGGIQETQYF.

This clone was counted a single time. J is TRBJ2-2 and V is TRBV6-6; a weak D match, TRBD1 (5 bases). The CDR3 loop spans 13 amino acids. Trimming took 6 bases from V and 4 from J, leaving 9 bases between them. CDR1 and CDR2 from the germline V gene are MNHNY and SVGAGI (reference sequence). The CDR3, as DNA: TGTGCCAGCAGATTGACAGCCACCGGGGAGCTGTTTTTT. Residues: CASRLTATGELFF.

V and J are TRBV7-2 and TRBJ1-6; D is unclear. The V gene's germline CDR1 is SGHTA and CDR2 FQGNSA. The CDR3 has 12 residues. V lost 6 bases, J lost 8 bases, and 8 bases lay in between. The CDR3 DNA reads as TGTGCCAGCAGTACCGACTATTCACCCCTCCACTTT. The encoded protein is CASSTDYSPLHF. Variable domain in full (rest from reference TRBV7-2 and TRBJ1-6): GAGVSQSPSNKVTEKGKDVELRCDPISGHTALYWYRQSLGQGLEFLIYFQGNSAPDKSGLPSDRFSAERTGGSVSTLTIQRTQQEDSAVYLCASSTDYSPLHFGNGTRLTVT.

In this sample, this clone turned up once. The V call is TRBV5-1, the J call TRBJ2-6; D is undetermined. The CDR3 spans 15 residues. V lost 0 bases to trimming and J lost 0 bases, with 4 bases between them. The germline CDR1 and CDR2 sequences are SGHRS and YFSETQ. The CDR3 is CASSLGFSGANVLTF. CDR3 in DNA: TGCGCCAGCAGCTTGGGGTTCTCTGGGGCCAACGTCCTGACTTTC.

The CDR3 DNA follows: TGTGCCAGCAGCCCTTGGACGGGGTTAAATGAAAAACTGTTTTTT. This translates into CASSPWTGLNEKLFF. The chain couples TRBV9 to TRBJ1-4; D ambiguous. In germline, CDR1 is SGDLS, CDR2 YYNGEE. CDR3 length: 15 residues. V was shortened by 4 bases and J by 5 bases, with 15 bases between the two germline ends.

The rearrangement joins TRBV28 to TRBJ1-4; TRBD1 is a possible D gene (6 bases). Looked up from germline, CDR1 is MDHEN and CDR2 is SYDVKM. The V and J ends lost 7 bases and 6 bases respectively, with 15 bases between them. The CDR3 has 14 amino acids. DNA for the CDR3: TGTGCCAGCAAGATGGGGGGCGGGGATGAAAAACTGTTTTTT. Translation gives CASKMGGGDEKLFF.

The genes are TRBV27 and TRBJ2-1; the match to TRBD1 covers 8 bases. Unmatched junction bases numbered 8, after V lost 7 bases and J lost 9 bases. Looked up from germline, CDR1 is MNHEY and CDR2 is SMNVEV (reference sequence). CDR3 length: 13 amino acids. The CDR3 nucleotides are TGTGCCAGCAAAGGACAGGGAACGGCTGAGCAGTTCTTC. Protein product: CASKGQGTAEQFF.

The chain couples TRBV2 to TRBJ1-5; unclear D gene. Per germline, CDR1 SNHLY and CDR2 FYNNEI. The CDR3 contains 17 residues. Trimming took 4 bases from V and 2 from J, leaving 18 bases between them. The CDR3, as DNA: TGTGCCAGCAGTGCAGAGGGAAGTAGAAGAGGCAATCAGCCCCAGCATTTT. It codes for CASSAEGSRRGNQPQHF.

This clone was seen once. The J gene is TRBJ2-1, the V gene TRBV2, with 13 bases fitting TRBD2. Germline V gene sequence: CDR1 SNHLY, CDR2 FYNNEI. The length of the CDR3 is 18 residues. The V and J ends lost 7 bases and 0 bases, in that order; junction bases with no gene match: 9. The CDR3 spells CASNGLAGASYSYNEQFF. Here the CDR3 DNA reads TGTGCCAGCAACGGACTAGCGGGAGCCTCTTACTCCTACAATGAGCAGTTCTTC.

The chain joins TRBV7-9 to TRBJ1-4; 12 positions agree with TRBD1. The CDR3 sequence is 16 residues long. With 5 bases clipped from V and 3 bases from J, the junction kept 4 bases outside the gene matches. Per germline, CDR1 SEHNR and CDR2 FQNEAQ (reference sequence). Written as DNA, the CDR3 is TGTGCCAGCAGCATGGGACAGGGGGCTTCTAATGAAAAACTGTTTTTT. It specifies CASSMGQGASNEKLFF.

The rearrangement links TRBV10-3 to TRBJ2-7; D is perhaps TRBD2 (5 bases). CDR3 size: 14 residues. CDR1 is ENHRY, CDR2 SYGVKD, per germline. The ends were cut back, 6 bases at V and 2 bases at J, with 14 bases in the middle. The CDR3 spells CAIRARMTTYEQYF. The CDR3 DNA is TGTGCCATCAGGGCCAGGATGACTACCTACGAGCAGTACTTC.

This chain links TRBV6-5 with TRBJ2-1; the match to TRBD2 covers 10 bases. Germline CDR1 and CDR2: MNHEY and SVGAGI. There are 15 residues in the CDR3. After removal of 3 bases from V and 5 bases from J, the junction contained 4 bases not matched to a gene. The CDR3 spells CASSYEGLANNEQFF. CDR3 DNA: TGTGCCAGCAGTTATGAGGGACTAGCGAACAATGAGCAGTTCTTC.

The CDR3 sequence is CASKQGYNNEQFF. The CDR3 region has the DNA TGTGCCAGCAAGCAAGGATACAACAATGAGCAGTTCTTC. The chain joins TRBV2 to TRBJ2-1; D gene ambiguous. The CDR3 extends over 13 amino acids. V lost 7 bases and J lost 5, with 12 bases in between. Germline CDR1 SNHLY, CDR2 FYNNEI.

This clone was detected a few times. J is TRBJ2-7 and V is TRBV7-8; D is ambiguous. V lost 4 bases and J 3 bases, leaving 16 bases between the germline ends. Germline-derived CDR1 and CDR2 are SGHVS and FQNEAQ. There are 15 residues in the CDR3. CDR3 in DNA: TGTGCCAGCAGCTATGACGTAAGGAGAGTCTACGAGCAGTACTTC. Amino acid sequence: CASSYDVRRVYEQYF. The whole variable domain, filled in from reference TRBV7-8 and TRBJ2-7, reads GAGVSQSPRYKVAKRGQDVALRCDPISGHVSLFWYQQALGQGPEFLTYFQNEAQLDKSGLPSDRFFAERPEGSVSTLKIQRTQQEDSAVYLCASSYDVRRVYEQYFGPGTRLTVT.

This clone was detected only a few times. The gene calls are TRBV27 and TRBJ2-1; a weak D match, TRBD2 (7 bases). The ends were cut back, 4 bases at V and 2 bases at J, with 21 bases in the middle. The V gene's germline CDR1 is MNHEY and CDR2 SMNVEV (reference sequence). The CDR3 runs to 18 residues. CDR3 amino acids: CASSYIVGGEVPYNEQFF. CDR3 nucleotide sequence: TGTGCCAGCAGTTATATTGTAGGGGGGGAGGTCCCCTACAATGAGCAGTTCTTC.

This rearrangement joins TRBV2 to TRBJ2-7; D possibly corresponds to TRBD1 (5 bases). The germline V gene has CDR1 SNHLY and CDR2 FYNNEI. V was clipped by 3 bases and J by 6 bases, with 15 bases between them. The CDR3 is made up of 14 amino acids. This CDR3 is CASSDFAQQGEQYF. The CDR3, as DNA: TGTGCCAGCAGTGATTTTGCGCAGCAGGGCGAGCAGTACTTC.

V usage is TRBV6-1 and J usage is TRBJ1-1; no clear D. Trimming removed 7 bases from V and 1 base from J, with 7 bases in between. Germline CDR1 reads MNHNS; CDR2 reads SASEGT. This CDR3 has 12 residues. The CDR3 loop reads CASNHQNTEAFF. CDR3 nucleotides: TGTGCCAGCAATCACCAGAACACTGAAGCTTTCTTT.

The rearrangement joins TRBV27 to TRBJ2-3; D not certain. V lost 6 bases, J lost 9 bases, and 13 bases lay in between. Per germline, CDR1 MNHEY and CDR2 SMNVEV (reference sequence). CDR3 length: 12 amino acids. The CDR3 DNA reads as TGTGCCAGCAGCCCCGGTTGGTTAACGCAGTATTTT. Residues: CASSPGWLTQYF.

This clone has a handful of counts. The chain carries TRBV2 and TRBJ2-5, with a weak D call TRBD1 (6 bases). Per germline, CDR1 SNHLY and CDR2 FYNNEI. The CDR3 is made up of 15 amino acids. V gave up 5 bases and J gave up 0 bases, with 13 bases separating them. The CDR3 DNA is TGTGCCAGCAGTTTTTTTACAGGGAACCAAGAGACCCAGTACTTC. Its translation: CASSFFTGNQETQYF.

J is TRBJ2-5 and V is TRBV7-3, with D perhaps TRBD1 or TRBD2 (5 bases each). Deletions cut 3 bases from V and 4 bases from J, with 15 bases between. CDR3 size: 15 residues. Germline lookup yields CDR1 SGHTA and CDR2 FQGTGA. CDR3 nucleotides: TGTGCCAGCAGCTTGGCAGGGATGGACTCAGAGACCCAGTACTTC. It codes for CASSLAGMDSETQYF.